These 4 T cell receptor beta chains were all obtained from the same sample, sequenced in a study of T cells in Graves' hyperthyroidism and ophthalmopathy. The TCR beta CDR3 regions underwent amplification using RNA transcripts as the source. A set of HTBI primers served as the primers for a first-round RT-PCR of the TCR CDR3. TCRdb ran MiXCR on the multiplex PCR reads and lists one entry per CDR3 protein. The repertoire holds 200,000 to 250,000 distinct CDR3 sequences, with approximately 25% as singletons. The sample was blood. The receptors shown here come from a middle-aged woman with Graves' ophthalmopathy.

This sequence joins TRBV6-1 and TRBJ2-4, with D possibly TRBD1 on 5 matching bases. The CDR3 runs to 12 residues. CDR1 is MNHNS, CDR2 SASEGT, per germline. The V gene lost 7 bases and the J gene lost 8 bases, with 12 bases spanning the gap. The CDR3 DNA reads as TGTGCCAGCACCGGACGCAGGGACATTCAGTACTTC. Translating gives CASTGRRDIQYF.

This clonotype was recorded many times. V and J are TRBV28 and TRBJ2-5; TRBD2 matches at 7 bases. The CDR3 contains 14 residues. V shed 3 bases and J 4 bases; nucleotides not matched to a gene: 5. Per the germline V gene, CDR1 is MDHEN and CDR2 is SYDVKM. In nucleotides, the CDR3 is TGTGCCAGCAGTTTTGGCGGGAGACTAGAGACCCAGTACTTC. Protein: CASSFGGRLETQYF.

This clonotype has a count of ten or more. The genes are TRBV5-8 and TRBJ1-5; the D is unclear. This CDR3 spans 12 amino acids. Germline loops: CDR1 SGHTS, CDR2 YDEGEE. V gave up 7 bases and J gave up 6 bases, with 11 bases separating them. The CDR3: CASASWGQPQHF. The CDR3 DNA reads TGTGCCAGCGCGTCTTGGGGTCAGCCCCAGCATTTT.

This clonotype was seen just once. The chain uses TRBV20-1 and TRBJ2-7, with 8 bases identical to TRBD1. V dropped 3 bases and J dropped 5; count of bases not matched to a gene: 6. The CDR3 spans 13 residues. Germline loops: CDR1 DFQATT, CDR2 SNEGSKA (reference sequence). CDR3 coding DNA: TGCAGTGCTAGGACAGGGGCTAGGGACGAGCAGTACTTC. Translation: CSARTGARDEQYF.